These T cell receptor beta chains were read from a single sample in a study of technical replicates of blood from a few donors. This table comes from immunoSEQ multiplex PCR, and its TCRdb copy is limited to in-frame clones, with some not included. This table holds about 54,000 clones, around 94% found once. Input material: T cells isolated from PBMCs. The receptors stem from a human donor in good health. Each CDR3 is given with its conserved first and last residue. Fields, in order: V gene, clone size, J gene, D gene, CDR3 protein, CDR3 DNA. A D gene is named only where the DNA matches it firmly. Part of the rows lack a size; the others show once, few, many or a class for expanded clones.

>TRBV4-1|.|TRBJ1-4|TRBD1
CASSQGYRGEKLFF
TGCGCCAGCAGCCAAGGGTACAGGGGTGAAAAACTGTTTTTT
>TRBV5-1|.|TRBJ2-5|TRBD1
CASSPGTGGEETQYF
TGCGCCAGCAGCCCAGGGACAGGGGGCGAGGAGACCCAGTACTTC
>TRBV29-1|.|TRBJ2-7|.
CSVENPGSHYEQYF
TGCAGCGTTGAAAATCCCGGGAGCCACTACGAGCAGTACTTC
>TRBV5-4|few|TRBJ1-6|.
CASSLTGRPLHF
TGTGCCAGCAGCTTGACAGGGCGGCCCCTCCACTTT
>TRBV15|.|TRBJ2-3|.
CAPLSRQGEEADTQYF
TGTGCCCCTCTCAGCCGTCAGGGCGAGGAAGCAGATACGCAGTATTTT
>TRBV29-1|.|TRBJ2-1|.
CSVPWPSYNEQFF
TGCAGCGTGCCCTGGCCCTCCTACAATGAGCAGTTCTTC
>TRBV5-1|.|TRBJ1-1|.
CASSLVVHTEAFF
TGCGCCAGCAGCTTGGTAGTTCACACTGAAGCTTTCTTT
>TRBV5-4|once|TRBJ2-7|TRBD2
CASSTGGSSYEQYF
TGTGCCAGCAGCACCGGGGGGAGCTCCTACGAGCAGTACTTC
>TRBV6-6|.|TRBJ1-4|.
CASSPTRLWEKLFF
TGTGCCAGCAGTCCGACACGGTTGTGGGAAAAACTGTTTTTT
>TRBV5-1|.|TRBJ1-1|.
CASSPNTRGLDRTEAFF
TGCGCCAGCAGCCCGAACACCAGGGGCCTCGACAGAACTGAAGCTTTCTTT
>TRBV9|.|TRBJ1-1|TRBD1
CASSVGIQGGNTEAFF
TGTGCCAGCAGCGTAGGTATACAGGGGGGTAACACTGAAGCTTTCTTT
>TRBV28|.|TRBJ2-1|.
CASIGAGVSYNEQFF
TGTGCCAGCATTGGGGCAGGGGTCTCCTACAATGAGCAGTTCTTC